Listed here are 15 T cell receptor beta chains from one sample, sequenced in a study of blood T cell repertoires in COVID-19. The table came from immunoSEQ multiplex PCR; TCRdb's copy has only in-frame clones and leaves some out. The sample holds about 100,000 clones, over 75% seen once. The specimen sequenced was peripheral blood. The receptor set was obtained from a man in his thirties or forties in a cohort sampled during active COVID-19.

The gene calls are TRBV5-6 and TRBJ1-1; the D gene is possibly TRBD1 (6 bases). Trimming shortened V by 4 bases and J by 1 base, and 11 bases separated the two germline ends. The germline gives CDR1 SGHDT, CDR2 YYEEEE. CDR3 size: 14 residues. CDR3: CASSEQGGNTEAFF. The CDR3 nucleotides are TGTGCCAGCAGCGAACAGGGTGGGAACACTGAAGCTTTCTTT.

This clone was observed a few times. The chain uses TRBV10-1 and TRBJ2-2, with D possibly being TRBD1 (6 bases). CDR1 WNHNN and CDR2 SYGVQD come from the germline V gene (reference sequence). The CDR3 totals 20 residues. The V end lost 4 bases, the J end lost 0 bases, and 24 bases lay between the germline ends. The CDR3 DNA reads TGCGCCAGCAGTGGGACAGTCATGTCGAGAACGTACGCGAACACCGGGGAGCTGTTTTTT. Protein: CASSGTVMSRTYANTGELFF.

CDR3 residues: CASRLQGSGTDTQYF. The CDR3 nucleotides read TGTGCCAGCAGGCTACAGGGGTCAGGCACAGATACGCAGTATTTT. V and J are TRBV11-2 and TRBJ2-3; TRBD1 matches at 7 bases. This CDR3 contains 15 residues. Losses at the gene ends were 6 bases for V and 1 base for J; bases not matched to a gene: 7. The V gene's germline CDR1 is SGHAT and CDR2 FQNNGV.

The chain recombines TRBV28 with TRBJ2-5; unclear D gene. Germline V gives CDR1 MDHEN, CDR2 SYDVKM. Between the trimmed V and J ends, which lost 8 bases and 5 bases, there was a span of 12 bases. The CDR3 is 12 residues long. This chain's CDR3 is CASYTVRETQYF. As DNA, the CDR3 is TGTGCCAGCTATACTGTCCGGGAGACCCAGTACTTC.

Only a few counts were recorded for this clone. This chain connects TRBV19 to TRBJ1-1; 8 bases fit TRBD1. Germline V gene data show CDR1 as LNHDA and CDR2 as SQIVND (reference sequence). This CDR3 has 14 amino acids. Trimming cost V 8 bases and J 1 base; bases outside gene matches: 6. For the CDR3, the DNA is TGTGCCAGTGGGACAGGCGATCGGAACACTGAAGCTTTCTTT. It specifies CASGTGDRNTEAFF.

This CDR3 is CASSSARTSSQPQHF. CDR3 coding DNA: TGTGCCAGCAGCAGCGCAAGGACATCGAGTCAGCCCCAGCATTTT. J is TRBJ1-5 and V is TRBV6-5; D perhaps matches TRBD1 (5 bases). Trimming left V 6 bases short and J 6 bases short, with 18 bases between. Germline V CDR1 and CDR2: MNHEY, SVGAGI. This CDR3 has 15 residues.

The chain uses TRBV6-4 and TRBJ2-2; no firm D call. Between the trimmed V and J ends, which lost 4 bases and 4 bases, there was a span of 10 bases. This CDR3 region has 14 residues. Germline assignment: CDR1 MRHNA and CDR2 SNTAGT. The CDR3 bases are TGTGCCAGCAGTGCCTTCCCGGGCACCGGGGAGCTGTTTTTT. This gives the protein CASSAFPGTGELFF.

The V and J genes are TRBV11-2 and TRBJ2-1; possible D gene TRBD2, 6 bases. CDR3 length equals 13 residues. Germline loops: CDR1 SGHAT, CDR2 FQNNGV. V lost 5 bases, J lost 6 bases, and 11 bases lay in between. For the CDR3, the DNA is TGTGCCAGCAGCCCAACCGGGAGCAATGAGCAGTTCTTC. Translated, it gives CASSPTGSNEQFF.

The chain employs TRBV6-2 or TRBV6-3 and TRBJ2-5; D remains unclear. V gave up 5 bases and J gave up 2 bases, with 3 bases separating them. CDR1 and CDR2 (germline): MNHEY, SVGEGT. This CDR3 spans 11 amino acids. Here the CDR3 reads CASSRQETQYF. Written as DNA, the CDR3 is TGTGCCAGCAGTCGGCAAGAGACCCAGTACTTC.

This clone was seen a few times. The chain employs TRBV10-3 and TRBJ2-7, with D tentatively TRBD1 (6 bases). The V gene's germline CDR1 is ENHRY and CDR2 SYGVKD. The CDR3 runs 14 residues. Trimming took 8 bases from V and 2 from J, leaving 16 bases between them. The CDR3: CAIRKDQGTYEQYF. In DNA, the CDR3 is TGTGCCATCCGAAAGGACCAGGGGACCTACGAGCAGTACTTC.

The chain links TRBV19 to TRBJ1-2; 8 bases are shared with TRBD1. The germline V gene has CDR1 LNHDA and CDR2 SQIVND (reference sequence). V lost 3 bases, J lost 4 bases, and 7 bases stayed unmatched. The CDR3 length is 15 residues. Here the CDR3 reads CASSISGGGSYGYTF. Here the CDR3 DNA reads TGTGCCAGTAGTATCTCAGGGGGCGGGAGCTATGGCTACACCTTC.

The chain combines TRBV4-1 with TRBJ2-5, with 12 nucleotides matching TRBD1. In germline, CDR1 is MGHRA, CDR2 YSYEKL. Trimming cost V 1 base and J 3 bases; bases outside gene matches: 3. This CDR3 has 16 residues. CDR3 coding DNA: TGCGCCAGCAGCCAAGGCGGGACAGGGGGCGAAGAGACCCAGTACTTC. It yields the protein CASSQGGTGGEETQYF.

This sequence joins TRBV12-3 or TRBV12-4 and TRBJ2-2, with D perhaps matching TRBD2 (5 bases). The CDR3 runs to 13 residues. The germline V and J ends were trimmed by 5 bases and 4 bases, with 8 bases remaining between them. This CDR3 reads CASSRTFTGELFF. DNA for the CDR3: TGTGCCAGCAGTCGGACTTTCACCGGGGAGCTGTTTTTT.

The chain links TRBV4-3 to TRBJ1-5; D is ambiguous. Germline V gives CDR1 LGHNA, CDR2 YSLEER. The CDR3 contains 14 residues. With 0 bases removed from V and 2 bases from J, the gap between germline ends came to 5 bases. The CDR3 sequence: CASSQELGNQPQHF. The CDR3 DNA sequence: TGCGCCAGCAGCCAAGAACTGGGCAATCAGCCCCAGCATTTT.

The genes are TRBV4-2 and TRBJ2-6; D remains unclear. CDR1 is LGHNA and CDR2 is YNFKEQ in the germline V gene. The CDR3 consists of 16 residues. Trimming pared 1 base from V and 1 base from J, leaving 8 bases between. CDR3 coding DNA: TGTGCCAGCAGCCAAGTTCTACGTTCTGGGGCCAACGTCCTGACTTTC. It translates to CASSQVLRSGANVLTF.